These T cell receptor beta chains were read from a single sample in a study of response to subunit inactivated influenza vaccine. From the RT-PCR reads, TCRdb called clonotypes with MiXCR, one entry per CDR3 protein. The table has under 800,000 distinct CDR3 sequences, about 15% seen once. This sample comprised PBMCs from blood, obtained less than 15 days before vaccination. The receptors derive from a man aged 50-59 years who received an inactivated influenza vaccine. Both conserved end residues are part of each CDR3. D genes are given only for firm matches. A clone size is listed for some rows: how often the clone was seen (once, few, many), or a class if it is expanded.

CDR3,DNA,D,J,size,V
CSVEESTDTQYF,TGCAGCGTTGAAGAATCCACAGATACGCAGTATTTT,NA,TRBJ2-3,NA,TRBV29-1
CASSPQGSYNEQFF,TGTGCCAGCTCACCACAGGGCTCCTACAATGAGCAGTTCTTC,NA,TRBJ2-1,NA,TRBV18
CASSYSRDTDYYGYTF,TGTGCCAGCAGTTACTCCCGGGACACGGACTACTATGGCTACACCTTC,NA,TRBJ1-2,NA,TRBV6-5
CASSPKRLAGGTDTQYF,TGTGCCAGCAGCCCCAAACGTCTAGCGGGAGGGACAGATACGCAGTATTTT,TRBD2,TRBJ2-3,few,TRBV12-3/TRBV12-4
CASSLHGAGQIFMMNTEAFF,TGTGCCAGCAGCCTCCACGGGGCGGGACAGATATTTATGATGAACACTGAAGCTTTCTTT,TRBD1,TRBJ1-1,few,TRBV3-1
CASSPPLAGLDTQYF,TGTGCCAGCTCACCACCCCTAGCGGGGTTAGATACGCAGTATTTT,TRBD2,TRBJ2-3,few,TRBV18
CASSAWGEIYEQYF,TGTGCCAGCAGTGCGTGGGGGGAGATCTACGAGCAGTACTTC,NA,TRBJ2-7,few,TRBV6-1
CASSQGRLAGVDNEQFF,TGTGCCAGCAGCCAAGGACGACTAGCGGGGGTGGACAATGAGCAGTTCTTC,TRBD2,TRBJ2-1,NA,TRBV4-2
CACPGLRSETQYF,TGTGCCTGCCCGGGCCTAAGATCGGAGACCCAGTACTTC,NA,TRBJ2-5,few,TRBV30
CASSFDGFYEQYF,TGTGCCAGCAGCTTCGACGGATTCTACGAGCAGTACTTC,NA,TRBJ2-7,few,TRBV11-2
CASSGFRGRTGANVLTF,TGTGCCAGCAGTGGTTTCAGGGGGCGTACTGGGGCCAACGTCCTGACTTTC,TRBD1,TRBJ2-6,NA,TRBV2
CASRAGGGSTKQYF,TGTGCCAGCAGGGCTGGTGGAGGGAGTACGAAGCAGTACTTC,NA,TRBJ2-7,NA,TRBV12-3/TRBV12-4
CSAPGAGTYEQYF,TGCAGTGCGCCGGGAGCGGGGACCTACGAGCAGTACTTC,TRBD2,TRBJ2-7,NA,TRBV20-1
CASSLETRRSTDTQYF,TGCGCCAGCAGCTTGGAGACCCGAAGGAGCACAGATACGCAGTATTTT,NA,TRBJ2-3,NA,TRBV5-1
CATSGWTDEAFF,TGTGCCACCAGTGGTTGGACAGACGAAGCTTTCTTT,NA,TRBJ1-1,few,TRBV24-1
CASTSGTGEETQYF,TGCGCCAGCACCTCCGGGACAGGCGAAGAGACCCAGTACTTC,TRBD1,TRBJ2-5,NA,TRBV5-1
CAISPRGYEQYF,TGTGCCATCAGTCCCAGGGGATACGAGCAGTACTTC,NA,TRBJ2-7,NA,TRBV10-3
CASHSPGQVYEQYF,TGTGCCAGCCATAGCCCGGGACAGGTCTACGAGCAGTACTTC,TRBD1,TRBJ2-7,NA,TRBV27
CASSIGTGGTYEQYF,TGTGCCAGCAGTATTGGGACAGGTGGTACCTACGAGCAGTACTTC,TRBD1,TRBJ2-7,NA,TRBV27
CSVGLGRTYNEQFF,TGCAGCGTTGGACTCGGCAGGACCTACAATGAGCAGTTCTTC,NA,TRBJ2-1,NA,TRBV29-1
CASSQLRLARTGELFF,TGTGCCAGCAGCCAACTCAGACTAGCCCGCACCGGGGAGCTGTTTTTT,TRBD2,TRBJ2-2,NA,TRBV3-1
CASSLRRRGLSTGANVLTF,TGTGCCAGCAGTTTACGCCGCAGGGGGCTATCTACTGGGGCCAACGTCCTGACTTTC,TRBD1,TRBJ2-6,NA,TRBV12-3/TRBV12-4
CASSQTKLTGGRTEAFF,TGTGCCAGCAGCCAGACAAAATTGACAGGTGGGAGGACTGAAGCTTTCTTT,NA,TRBJ1-1,NA,TRBV3-1